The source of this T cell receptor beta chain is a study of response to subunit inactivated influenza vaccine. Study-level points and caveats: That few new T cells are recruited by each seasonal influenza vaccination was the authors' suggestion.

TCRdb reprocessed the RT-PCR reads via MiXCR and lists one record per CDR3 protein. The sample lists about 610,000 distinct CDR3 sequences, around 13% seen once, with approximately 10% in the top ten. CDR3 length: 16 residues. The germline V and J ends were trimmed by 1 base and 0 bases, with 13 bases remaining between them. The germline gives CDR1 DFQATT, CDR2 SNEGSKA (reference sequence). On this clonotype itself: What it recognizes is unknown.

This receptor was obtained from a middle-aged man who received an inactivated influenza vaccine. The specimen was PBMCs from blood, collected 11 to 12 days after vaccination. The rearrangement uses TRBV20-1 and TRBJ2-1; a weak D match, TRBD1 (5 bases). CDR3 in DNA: TGCAGTGCTAGAGTGTTTGACAGTGACTCCTACAATGAGCAGTTCTTC. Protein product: CSARVFDSDSYNEQFF.